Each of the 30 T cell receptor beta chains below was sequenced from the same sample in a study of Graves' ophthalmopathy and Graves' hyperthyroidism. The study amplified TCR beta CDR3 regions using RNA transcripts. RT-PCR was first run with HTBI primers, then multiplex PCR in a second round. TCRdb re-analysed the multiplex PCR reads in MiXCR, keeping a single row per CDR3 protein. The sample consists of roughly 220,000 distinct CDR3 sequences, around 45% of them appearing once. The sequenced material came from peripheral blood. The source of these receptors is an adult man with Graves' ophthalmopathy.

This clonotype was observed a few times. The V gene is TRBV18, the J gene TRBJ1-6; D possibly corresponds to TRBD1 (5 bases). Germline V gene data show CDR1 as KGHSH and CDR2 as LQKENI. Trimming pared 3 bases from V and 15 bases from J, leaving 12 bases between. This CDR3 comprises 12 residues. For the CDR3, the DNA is TGTGCCAGCTCACCCCGGGAAGGGGTCCTCCACTTT. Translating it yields CASSPREGVLHF.

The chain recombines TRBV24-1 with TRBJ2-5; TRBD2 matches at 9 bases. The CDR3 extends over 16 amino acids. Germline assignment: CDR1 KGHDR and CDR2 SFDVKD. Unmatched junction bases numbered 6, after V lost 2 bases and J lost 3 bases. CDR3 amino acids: CATSDSGTSIEETQYF. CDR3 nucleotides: TGTGCCACCAGTGATTCCGGGACTAGCATAGAAGAGACCCAGTACTTC.

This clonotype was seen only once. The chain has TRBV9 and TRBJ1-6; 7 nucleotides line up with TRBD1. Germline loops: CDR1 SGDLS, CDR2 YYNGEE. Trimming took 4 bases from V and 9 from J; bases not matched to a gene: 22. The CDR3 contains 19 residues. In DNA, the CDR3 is TGTGCCAGCAGCCAAGTCGGCTGGGGACGACAGGGCTCTTCTTCACCCCTCCACTTT. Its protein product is CASSQVGWGRQGSSSPLHF.

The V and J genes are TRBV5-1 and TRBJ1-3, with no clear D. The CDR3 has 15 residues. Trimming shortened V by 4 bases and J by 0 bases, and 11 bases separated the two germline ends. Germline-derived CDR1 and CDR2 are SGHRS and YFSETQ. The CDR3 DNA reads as TGCGCCAGCAGCCAAGACTGGAGCTCTGGAAACACCATATATTTT. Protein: CASSQDWSSGNTIYF.

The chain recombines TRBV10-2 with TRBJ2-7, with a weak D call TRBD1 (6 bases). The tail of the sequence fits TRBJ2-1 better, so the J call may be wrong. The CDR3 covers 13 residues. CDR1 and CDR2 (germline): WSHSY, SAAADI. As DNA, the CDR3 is TGCGCCAGCAGTATGGGGGCCAGGAATGAGCAGTTCTTC. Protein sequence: CASSMGARNEQFF.

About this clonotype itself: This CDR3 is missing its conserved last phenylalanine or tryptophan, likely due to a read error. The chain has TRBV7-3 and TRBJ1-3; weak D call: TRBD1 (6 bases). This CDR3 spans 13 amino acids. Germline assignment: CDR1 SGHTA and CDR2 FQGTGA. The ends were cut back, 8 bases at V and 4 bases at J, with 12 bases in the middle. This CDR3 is CASARGYGNTIYC. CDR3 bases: TGTGCCAGCGCCAGGGGATACGGAAACACCATATATTGT.

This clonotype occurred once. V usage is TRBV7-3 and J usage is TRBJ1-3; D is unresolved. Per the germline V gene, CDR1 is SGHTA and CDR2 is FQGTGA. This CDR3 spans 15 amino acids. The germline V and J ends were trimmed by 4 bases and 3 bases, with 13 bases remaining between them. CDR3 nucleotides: TGTGCCAGCAGCTGGCGGGGAGGAGGTGGAAACACCATATATTTT. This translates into CASSWRGGGGNTIYF.

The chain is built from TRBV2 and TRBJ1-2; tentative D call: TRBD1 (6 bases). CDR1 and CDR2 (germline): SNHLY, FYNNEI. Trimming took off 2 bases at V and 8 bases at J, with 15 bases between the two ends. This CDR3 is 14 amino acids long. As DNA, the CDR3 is TGTGCCAGCAGTGAATCAGGGGTGGCAGGGGGCTACACCTTC. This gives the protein CASSESGVAGGYTF.

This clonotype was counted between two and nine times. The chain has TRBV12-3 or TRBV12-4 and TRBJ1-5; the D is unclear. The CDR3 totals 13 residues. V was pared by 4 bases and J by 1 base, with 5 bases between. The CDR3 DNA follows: TGTGCCAGCAGTTCCCAGAGCAATCAGCCCCAGCATTTT. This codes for CASSSQSNQPQHF.

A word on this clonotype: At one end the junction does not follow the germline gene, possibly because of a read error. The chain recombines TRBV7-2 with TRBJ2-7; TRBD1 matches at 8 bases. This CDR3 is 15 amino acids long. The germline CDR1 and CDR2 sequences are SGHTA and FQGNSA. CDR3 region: CASSPGQGPLYEQYF. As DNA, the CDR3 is TGCGCCAGCAGCCCCGGACAGGGTCCCTTATACGAGCAGTACTTC.

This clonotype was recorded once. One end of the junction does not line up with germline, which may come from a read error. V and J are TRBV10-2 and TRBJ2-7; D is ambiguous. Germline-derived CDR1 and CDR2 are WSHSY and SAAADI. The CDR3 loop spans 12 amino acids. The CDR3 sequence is CASSEGKGGQCF. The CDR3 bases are TGTGCCAGCAGTGAAGGAAAAGGTGGGCAGTGCTTC.

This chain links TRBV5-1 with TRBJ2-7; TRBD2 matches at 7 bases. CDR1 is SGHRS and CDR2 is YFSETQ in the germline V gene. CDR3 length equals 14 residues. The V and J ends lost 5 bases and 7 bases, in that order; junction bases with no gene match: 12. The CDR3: CASRTGTMNNEQYF. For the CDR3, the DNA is TGCGCCAGCAGGACCGGGACTATGAACAATGAGCAGTACTTC.

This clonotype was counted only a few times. CDR3 nucleotide sequence: TGTGCCAGCAGTTACGACCGGGACAGGGAATACTTC. This encodes CASSYDRDREYF. V is TRBV6-5 and J is TRBJ2-5, with 9 bases lining up with TRBD1. Germline V gives CDR1 MNHEY, CDR2 SVGAGI. The J segment lost 14 bases and the V segment lost 2 bases, leaving 6 bases of the junction unmatched. This CDR3 is 12 amino acids long.

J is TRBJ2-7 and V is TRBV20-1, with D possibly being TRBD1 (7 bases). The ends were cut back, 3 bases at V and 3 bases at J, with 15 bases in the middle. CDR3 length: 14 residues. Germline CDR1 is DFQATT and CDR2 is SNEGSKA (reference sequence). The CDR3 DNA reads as TGCAGTGCTAGTGGACAGGAGGGGGTCTACGAGCAGTACTTC. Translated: CSASGQEGVYEQYF.

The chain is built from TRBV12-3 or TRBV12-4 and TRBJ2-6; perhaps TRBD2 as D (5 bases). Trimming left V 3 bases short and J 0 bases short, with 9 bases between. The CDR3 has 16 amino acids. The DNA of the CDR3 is TGTGCCAGCAGTTTGGGCACTAGCTCTGGGGCCAACGTCCTGACTTTC. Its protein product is CASSLGTSSGANVLTF.

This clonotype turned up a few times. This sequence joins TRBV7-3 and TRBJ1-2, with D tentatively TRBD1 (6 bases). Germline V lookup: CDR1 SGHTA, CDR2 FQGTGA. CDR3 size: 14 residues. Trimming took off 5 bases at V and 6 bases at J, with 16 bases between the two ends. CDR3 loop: CASSPVKGGNGYTF. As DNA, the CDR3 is TGTGCCAGCAGCCCTGTTAAGGGGGGTAATGGCTACACCTTC.

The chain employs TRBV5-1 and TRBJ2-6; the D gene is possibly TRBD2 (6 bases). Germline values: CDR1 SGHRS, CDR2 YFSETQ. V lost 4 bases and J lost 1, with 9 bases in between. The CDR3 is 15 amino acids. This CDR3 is CASSGTLSGANVLTF. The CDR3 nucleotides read TGCGCCAGCAGCGGGACTTTATCTGGGGCCAACGTCCTGACTTTC.

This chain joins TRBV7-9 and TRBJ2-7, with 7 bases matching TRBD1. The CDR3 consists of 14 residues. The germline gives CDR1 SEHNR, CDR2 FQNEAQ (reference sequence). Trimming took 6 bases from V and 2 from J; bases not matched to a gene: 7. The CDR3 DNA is TGTGCCAGCAGGCCGACAGGGACCACCTACGAGCAGTACTTC. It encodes CASRPTGTTYEQYF.

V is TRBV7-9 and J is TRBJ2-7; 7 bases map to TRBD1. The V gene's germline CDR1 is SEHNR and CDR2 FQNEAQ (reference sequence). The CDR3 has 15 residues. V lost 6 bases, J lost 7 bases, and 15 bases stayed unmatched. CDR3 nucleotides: TGTGCCAGCAGGGCCGGGACAGACATTTACAATGAGCAGTACTTC. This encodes CASRAGTDIYNEQYF.

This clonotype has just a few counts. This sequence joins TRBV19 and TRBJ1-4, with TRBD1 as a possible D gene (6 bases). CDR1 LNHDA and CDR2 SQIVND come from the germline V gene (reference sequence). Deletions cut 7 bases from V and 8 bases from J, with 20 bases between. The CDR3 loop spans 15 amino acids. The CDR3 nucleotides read TGTGCCAGTACTGCCCTTACAGGGCAGATGGAAAAACTGTTTTTT. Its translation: CASTALTGQMEKLFF.

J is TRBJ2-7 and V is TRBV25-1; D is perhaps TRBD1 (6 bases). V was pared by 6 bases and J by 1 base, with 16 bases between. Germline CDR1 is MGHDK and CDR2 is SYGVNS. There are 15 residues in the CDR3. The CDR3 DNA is TGTGCCAGCAGAGAGCATAAGGGGGTGTCCTACGAGCAGTACTTC. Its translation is CASREHKGVSYEQYF.

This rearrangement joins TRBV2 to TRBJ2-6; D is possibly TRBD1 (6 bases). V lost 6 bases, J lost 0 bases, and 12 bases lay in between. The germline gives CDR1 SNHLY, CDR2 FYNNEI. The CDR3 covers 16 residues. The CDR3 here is CASRGGFRSGANVLTF. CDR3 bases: TGTGCCAGCAGAGGGGGATTTCGCTCTGGGGCCAACGTCCTGACTTTC.

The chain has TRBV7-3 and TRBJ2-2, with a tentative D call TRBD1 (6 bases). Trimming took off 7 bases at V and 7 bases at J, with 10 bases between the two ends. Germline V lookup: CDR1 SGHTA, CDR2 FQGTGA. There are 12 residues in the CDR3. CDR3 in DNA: TGTGCCAGCACCCTCAGGGGCGGGGAGCTGTTTTTT. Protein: CASTLRGGELFF. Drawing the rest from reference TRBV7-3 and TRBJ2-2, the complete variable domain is GAGVSQTPSNKVTEKGKYVELRCDPISGHTALYWYRQSLGQGPEFLIYFQGTGAADDSGLPNDRFFAVRPEGSVSTLKIQRTERGDSAVYLCASTLRGGELFFGEGSRLTVL.

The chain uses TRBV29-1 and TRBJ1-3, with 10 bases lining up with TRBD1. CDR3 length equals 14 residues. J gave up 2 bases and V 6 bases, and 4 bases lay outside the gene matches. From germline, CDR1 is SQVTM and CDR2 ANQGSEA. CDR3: CSVLGTGAGNTIYF. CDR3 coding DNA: TGCAGCGTACTTGGGACAGGGGCTGGAAACACCATATATTTT.

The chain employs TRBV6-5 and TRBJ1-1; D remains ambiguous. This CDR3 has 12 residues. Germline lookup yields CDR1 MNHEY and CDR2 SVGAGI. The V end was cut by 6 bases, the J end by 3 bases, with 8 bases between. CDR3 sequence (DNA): TGTGCCAGCAGGGAAGTAGACACTGAAGCTTTCTTT. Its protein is CASREVDTEAFF.

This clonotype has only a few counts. The CDR3 region is CASSPTLWDSGANVLTF. The CDR3 DNA sequence: TGTGCCAGCAGCCCTACTCTCTGGGACTCTGGGGCCAACGTCCTGACTTTC. The rearrangement joins TRBV7-2 to TRBJ2-6; D is undetermined. V lost 5 bases and J lost 0, with 14 bases in between. In germline, CDR1 is SGHTA, CDR2 FQGNSA. This CDR3 comprises 17 residues. Full variable domain (remainder filled in from reference TRBV7-2 and TRBJ2-6): GAGVSQSPSNKVTEKGKDVELRCDPISGHTALYWYRQSLGQGLEFLIYFQGNSAPDKSGLPSDRFSAERTGGSVSTLTIQRTQQEDSAVYLCASSPTLWDSGANVLTFGAGSRLTVL.

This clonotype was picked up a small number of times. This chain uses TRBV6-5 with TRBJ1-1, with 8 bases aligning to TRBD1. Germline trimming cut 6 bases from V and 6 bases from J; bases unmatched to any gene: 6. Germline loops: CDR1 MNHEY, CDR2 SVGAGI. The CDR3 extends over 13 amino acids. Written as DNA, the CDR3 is TGTGCCAGCAGGGACAGGGAAGGGCCTGAAGCTTTCTTT. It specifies CASRDREGPEAFF.

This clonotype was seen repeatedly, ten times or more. The CDR3 DNA reads TGCAGCGTTGATCCAGGGGCGACTGAAGCTTTCTTT. Translation: CSVDPGATEAFF. The chain combines TRBV29-1 with TRBJ1-1; D might be TRBD1 (6 bases). The ends were cut back, 3 bases at V and 5 bases at J, with 10 bases in the middle. In germline, CDR1 is SQVTM, CDR2 ANQGSEA. This CDR3 region has 12 residues.

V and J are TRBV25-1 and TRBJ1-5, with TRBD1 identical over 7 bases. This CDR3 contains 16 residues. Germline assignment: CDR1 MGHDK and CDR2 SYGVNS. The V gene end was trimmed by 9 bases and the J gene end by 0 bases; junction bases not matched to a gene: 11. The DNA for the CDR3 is TGTGCCAGTAGTACGACAGGGCAACATAGCAATCAGCCCCAGCATTTT. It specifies CASSTTGQHSNQPQHF.

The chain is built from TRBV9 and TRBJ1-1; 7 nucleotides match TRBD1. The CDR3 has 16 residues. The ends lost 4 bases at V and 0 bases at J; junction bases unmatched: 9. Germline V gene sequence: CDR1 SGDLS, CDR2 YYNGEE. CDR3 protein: CASSFGPGTVNTEAFF. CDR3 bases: TGTGCCAGCAGCTTCGGCCCCGGGACAGTGAACACTGAAGCTTTCTTT.